The 18 T cell receptor beta chains presented below share a single source sample, sequenced in a study of technical replicates of blood from a handful of donors. Sequenced by immunoSEQ multiplex PCR; TCRdb stores in-frame clones only, minus some. The sample consists of 40,000 to 65,000 clones, about 82% of them appearing once. The sequenced sample consisted of PBMCs. The receptors were gathered from a human donor in good health. Some clones in this sample may be carry-over from other donors' samples.

The chain carries TRBV6-5 and TRBJ2-5; 10 bases agree with TRBD2. The trim removed 6 bases at V and 2 bases at J, leaving 6 bases unmatched. Germline lookup yields CDR1 MNHEY and CDR2 SVGAGI. This CDR3 has 15 residues. The CDR3 nucleotides are TGTGCCAGCAGCAATAGCGGGAGGCAACAAGAGACCCAGTACTTC. It encodes CASSNSGRQQETQYF.

This clone was observed once. The gene calls are TRBV5-1 and TRBJ2-2; 10 bases match TRBD1. V gave up 7 bases and J gave up 6 bases; unmatched junction bases: 12. The germline V gene encodes CDR1 SGHRS and CDR2 YFSETQ. This CDR3 is 16 amino acids long. CDR3 sequence: CASGETGGVYAGELFF. The CDR3 DNA is TGCGCCAGCGGGGAGACAGGGGGCGTGTATGCCGGGGAGCTGTTTTTT.

The chain combines TRBV29-1 with TRBJ1-1; 7 bases are a match to TRBD1. With 4 bases clipped from V and 3 bases from J, the junction kept 5 bases outside the gene matches. This CDR3 comprises 13 residues. Germline V lookup: CDR1 SQVTM, CDR2 ANQGSEA. The DNA of the CDR3 is TGCAGCGTTGCAGGGGGTTTCGACACTGAAGCTTTCTTT. It codes for CSVAGGFDTEAFF.

V and J are TRBV29-1 and TRBJ2-3, with 7 bases lining up with TRBD1. The CDR3 contains 16 residues. Germline V gene lookup returns CDR1 SQVTM and CDR2 ANQGSEA. J gave up 0 bases and V 0 bases, and 6 bases lay outside the gene matches. The CDR3 sequence is CSVEETGATSTDTQYF. DNA for the CDR3: TGCAGCGTTGAAGAAACAGGGGCTACTAGCACAGATACGCAGTATTTT.

The chain carries TRBV18 and TRBJ2-2, with a weak D call TRBD1 (6 bases). The V gene lost 0 bases and the J gene lost 4 bases, with 12 bases spanning the gap. CDR3 length: 16 amino acids. Per the germline V gene, CDR1 is KGHSH and CDR2 is LQKENI. This chain's CDR3 is CASSPPGTGLTGELFF. The DNA for the CDR3 is TGTGCCAGCTCACCACCGGGTACAGGGCTCACCGGGGAGCTGTTTTTT.

The chain employs TRBV29-1 and TRBJ2-3, with 9 bases aligning to TRBD2. V was clipped by 6 bases and J by 1 base; unmatched bases: 2. CDR3 length equals 13 residues. From germline, CDR1 is SQVTM and CDR2 ANQGSEA. The CDR3 sequence: CSVIAGGTDTQYF. In DNA form, the CDR3 reads TGCAGCGTAATAGCGGGGGGCACAGATACGCAGTATTTT.

This clone appeared a single time. The chain couples TRBV12-5 to TRBJ1-5, with D perhaps TRBD1 (5 bases). V lost 5 bases and J lost 3, with 14 bases in between. CDR3 size: 15 residues. In germline, CDR1 is LGHNT, CDR2 FRNRAP. CDR3 in DNA: TGTGCTAGTGGTCCTGGGCCGGGGGTCAATCAGCCCCAGCATTTT. Translating it yields CASGPGPGVNQPQHF.

This chain's CDR3 is CASSAGTGGGETQYF. CDR3 sequence (DNA): TGTGCCAGTAGTGCCGGGACAGGGGGCGGCGAGACCCAGTACTTC. The rearrangement joins TRBV19 to TRBJ2-5, with 12 bases aligning to TRBD1. The CDR3 totals 15 residues. The J segment lost 5 bases and the V segment lost 5 bases, leaving 6 bases of the junction unmatched. Germline V gene data show CDR1 as LNHDA and CDR2 as SQIVND (reference sequence).

This clone was counted a single time. The rearrangement joins TRBV25-1 to TRBJ1-2; possibly TRBD1 for D (6 bases). The V end was cut by 4 bases, the J end by 8 bases, with 14 bases between. Germline V CDR1 and CDR2: MGHDK, SYGVNS. The CDR3 covers 13 residues. In nucleotides, the CDR3 is TGTGCCAGCAGTGTCTTGGGGGCCGGGGGCTACACCTTC. Its protein product is CASSVLGAGGYTF.

This clone was found once. The chain's CDR3 is CASSPRAGRSYNSPLHF. The DNA for the CDR3 is TGTGCCAGCAGCCCCCGTGCAGGGAGGTCCTATAATTCACCCCTCCACTTT. This chain joins TRBV5-5 and TRBJ1-6; D may be TRBD1 (5 bases). This CDR3 contains 17 residues. Per germline, CDR1 SGHKS and CDR2 YYEKEE (reference sequence). Trimming left V 4 bases short and J 1 base short, with 15 bases between.

V and J are TRBV29-1 and TRBJ2-7; 9 nucleotides align to TRBD1. Losses at the gene ends were 6 bases for V and 1 base for J; bases not matched to a gene: 4. The CDR3 loop spans 13 amino acids. Germline V gene data show CDR1 as SQVTM and CDR2 as ANQGSEA. CDR3 nucleotide sequence: TGCAGCGTACGACAGGGGGAATCCTACGAGCAGTACTTC. Its translation is CSVRQGESYEQYF.

The CDR3: CASSLKGESVYEQYF. CDR3 sequence (DNA): TGCGCCAGCAGCCTAAAGGGGGAATCCGTCTACGAGCAGTACTTC. V and J are TRBV5-1 and TRBJ2-7; TRBD1 might be the D (6 bases). The CDR3 has 15 residues. V shed 4 bases and J shed 3 bases, with 17 bases lying between them. Germline-derived CDR1 and CDR2 are SGHRS and YFSETQ.

The rearrangement links TRBV10-3 to TRBJ2-2, with D possibly TRBD2 on 5 matching bases. Per germline, CDR1 ENHRY and CDR2 SYGVKD. The length of the CDR3 is 14 residues. The V gene lost 2 bases and the J gene lost 5 bases, with 9 bases spanning the gap. The CDR3 here is CAISEMRVTGELFF. CDR3 nucleotide sequence: TGTGCCATCAGTGAGATGAGGGTTACCGGGGAGCTGTTTTTT.

This chain links TRBV2 with TRBJ1-6; possible D gene TRBD1, 5 bases. V dropped 3 bases and J dropped 9 bases, with 15 bases sitting between them. The CDR3 is 15 amino acids. The germline CDR1 and CDR2 sequences are SNHLY and FYNNEI. The CDR3 nucleotides are TGTGCCAGCAGTGATGGACAAACGGCTGGTTCACCCCTCCACTTT. This codes for CASSDGQTAGSPLHF.

V usage is TRBV5-1 and J usage is TRBJ2-5; 14 positions agree with TRBD2. Trimming took 4 bases from V and 5 from J; bases not matched to a gene: 7. CDR1 is SGHRS, CDR2 YFSETQ, per germline. The CDR3 sequence is 16 residues long. Written as DNA, the CDR3 is TGCGCCAGCAGCCCAAGGACTAGCGGGGGGAGGGAGACCCAGTACTTC. This codes for CASSPRTSGGRETQYF. Drawing the rest from reference TRBV5-1 and TRBJ2-5, the complete variable domain is KAGVTQTPRYLIKTRGQQVTLSCSPISGHRSVSWYQQTPGQGLQFLFEYFSETQRNKGNFPGRFSGRQFSNSRSEMNVSTLELGDSALYLCASSPRTSGGRETQYFGPGTRLLVL.

The chain joins TRBV5-1 to TRBJ2-7, with TRBD2 as a possible D gene (7 bases). The V end lost 4 bases, the J end lost 5 bases, and 19 bases lay between the germline ends. CDR1 is SGHRS and CDR2 is YFSETQ in the germline V gene. There are 15 residues in the CDR3. The CDR3 here is CASSGRGGPTDEQYF. The CDR3 DNA follows: TGCGCCAGCAGCGGGAGGGGGGGGCCTACCGACGAGCAGTACTTC.

The rearrangement links TRBV5-1 to TRBJ2-5, with a tentative D call TRBD1 (5 bases). The CDR3 covers 15 residues. V lost 0 bases to trimming and J lost 4 bases, with 13 bases between them. Germline V gives CDR1 SGHRS, CDR2 YFSETQ. CDR3 loop: CASSLDGRQGETQYF. The CDR3 DNA reads TGCGCCAGCAGCTTGGATGGCCGGCAGGGAGAGACCCAGTACTTC.

The chain is built from TRBV5-6 and TRBJ1-6; 7 bases are shared with TRBD1. Germline loops: CDR1 SGHDT, CDR2 YYEEEE. This CDR3 is 15 amino acids long. The J segment lost 7 bases and the V segment lost 4 bases, leaving 8 bases of the junction unmatched. In nucleotides, the CDR3 is TGTGCCAGCAGCCCCGAGGGCAGGGGGAATTCACCCCTCCACTTT. Translating gives CASSPEGRGNSPLHF.